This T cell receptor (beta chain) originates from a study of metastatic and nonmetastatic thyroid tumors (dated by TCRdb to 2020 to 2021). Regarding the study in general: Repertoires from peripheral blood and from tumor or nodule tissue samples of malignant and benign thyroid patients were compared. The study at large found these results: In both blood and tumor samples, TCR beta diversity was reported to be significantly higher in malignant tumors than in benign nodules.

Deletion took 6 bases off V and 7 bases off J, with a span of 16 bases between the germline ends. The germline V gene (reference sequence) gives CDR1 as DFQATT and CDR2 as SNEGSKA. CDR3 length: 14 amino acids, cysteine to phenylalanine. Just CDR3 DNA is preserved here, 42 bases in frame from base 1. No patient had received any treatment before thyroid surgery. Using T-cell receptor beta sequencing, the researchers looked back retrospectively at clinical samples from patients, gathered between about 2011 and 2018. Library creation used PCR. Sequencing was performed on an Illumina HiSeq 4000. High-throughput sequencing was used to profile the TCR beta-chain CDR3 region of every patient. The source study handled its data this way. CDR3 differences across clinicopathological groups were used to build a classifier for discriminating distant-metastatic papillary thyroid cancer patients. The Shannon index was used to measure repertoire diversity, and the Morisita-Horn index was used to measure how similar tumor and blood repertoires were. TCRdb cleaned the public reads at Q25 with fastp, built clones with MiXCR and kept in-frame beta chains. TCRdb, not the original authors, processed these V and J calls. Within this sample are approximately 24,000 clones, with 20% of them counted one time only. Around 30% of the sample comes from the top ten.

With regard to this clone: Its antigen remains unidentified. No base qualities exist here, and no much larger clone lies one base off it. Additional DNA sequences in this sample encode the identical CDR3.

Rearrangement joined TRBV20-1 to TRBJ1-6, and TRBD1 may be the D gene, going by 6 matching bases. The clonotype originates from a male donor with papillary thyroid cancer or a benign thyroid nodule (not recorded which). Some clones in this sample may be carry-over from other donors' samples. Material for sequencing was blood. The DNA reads TGCAGTGCCACCCAGGGCACAGGGAATTCACCCCTCCACTTT. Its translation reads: CSATQGTGNSPLHF.